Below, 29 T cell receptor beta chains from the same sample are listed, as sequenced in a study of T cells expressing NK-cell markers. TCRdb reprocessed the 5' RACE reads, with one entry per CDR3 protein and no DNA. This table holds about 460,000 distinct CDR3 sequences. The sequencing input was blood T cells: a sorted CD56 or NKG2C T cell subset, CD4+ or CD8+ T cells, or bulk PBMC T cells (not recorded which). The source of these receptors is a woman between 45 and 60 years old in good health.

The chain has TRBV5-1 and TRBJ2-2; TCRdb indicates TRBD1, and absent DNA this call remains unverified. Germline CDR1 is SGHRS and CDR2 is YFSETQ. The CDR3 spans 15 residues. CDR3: CASSLRWDHTGELFF. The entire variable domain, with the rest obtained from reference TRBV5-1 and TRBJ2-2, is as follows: KAGVTQTPRYLIKTRGQQVTLSCSPISGHRSVSWYQQTPGQGLQFLFEYFSETQRNKGNFPGRFSGRQFSNSRSEMNVSTLELGDSALYLCASSLRWDHTGELFFGEGSRLTVL.

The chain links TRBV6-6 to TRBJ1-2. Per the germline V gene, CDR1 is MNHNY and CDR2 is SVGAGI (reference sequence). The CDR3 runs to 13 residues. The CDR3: CASSYLTNYGYTF.

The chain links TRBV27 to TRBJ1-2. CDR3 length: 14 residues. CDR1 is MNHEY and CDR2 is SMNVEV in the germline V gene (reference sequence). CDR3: CASTTLDGNYGYTF.

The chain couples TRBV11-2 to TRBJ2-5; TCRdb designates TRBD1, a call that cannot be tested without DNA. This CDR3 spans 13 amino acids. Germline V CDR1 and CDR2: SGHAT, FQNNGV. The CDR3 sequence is CASSLGGGMTQYF.

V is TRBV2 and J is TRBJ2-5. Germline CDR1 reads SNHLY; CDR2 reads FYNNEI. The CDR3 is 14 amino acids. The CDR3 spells CASSESSYPETQYF. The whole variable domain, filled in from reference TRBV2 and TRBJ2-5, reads EPEVTQTPSHQVTQMGQEVILRCVPISNHLYFYWYRQILGQKVEFLVSFYNNEISEKSEIFDDQFSVERPDGSNFTLKIRSTKLEDSAMYFCASSESSYPETQYFGPGTRLLVL.

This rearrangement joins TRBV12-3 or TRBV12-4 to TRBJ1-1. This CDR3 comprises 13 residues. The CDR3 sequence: CASRWGGLTEAFF.

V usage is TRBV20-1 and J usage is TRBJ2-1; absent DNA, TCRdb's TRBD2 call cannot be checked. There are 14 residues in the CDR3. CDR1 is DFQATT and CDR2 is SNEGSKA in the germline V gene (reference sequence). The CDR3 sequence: CSASSGGINNEQFF.

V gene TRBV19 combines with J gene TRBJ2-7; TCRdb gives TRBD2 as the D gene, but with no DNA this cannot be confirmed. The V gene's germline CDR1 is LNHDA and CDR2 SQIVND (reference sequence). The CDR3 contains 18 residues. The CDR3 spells CASQPRTSGRARFSEQYF.

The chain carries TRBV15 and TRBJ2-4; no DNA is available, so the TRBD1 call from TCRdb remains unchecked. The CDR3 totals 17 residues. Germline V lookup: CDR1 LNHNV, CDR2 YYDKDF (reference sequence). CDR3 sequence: CATSRDGPVLAKNIQYF.

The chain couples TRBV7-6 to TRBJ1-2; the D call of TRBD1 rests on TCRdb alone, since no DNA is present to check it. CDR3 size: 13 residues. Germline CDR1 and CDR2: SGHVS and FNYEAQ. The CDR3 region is CASSSRDLTPYTF.

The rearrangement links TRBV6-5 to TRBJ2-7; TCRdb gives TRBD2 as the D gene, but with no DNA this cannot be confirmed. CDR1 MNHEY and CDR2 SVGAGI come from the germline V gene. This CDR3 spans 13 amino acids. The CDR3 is CATARGLHYEQYF.

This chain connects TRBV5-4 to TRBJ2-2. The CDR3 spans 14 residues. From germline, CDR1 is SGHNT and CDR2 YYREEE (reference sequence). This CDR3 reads CASSLRPITGELFF.

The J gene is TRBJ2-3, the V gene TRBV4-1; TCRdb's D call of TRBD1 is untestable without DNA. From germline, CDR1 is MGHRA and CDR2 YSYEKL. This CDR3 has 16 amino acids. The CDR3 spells CASSQEWASRTDTQYF.

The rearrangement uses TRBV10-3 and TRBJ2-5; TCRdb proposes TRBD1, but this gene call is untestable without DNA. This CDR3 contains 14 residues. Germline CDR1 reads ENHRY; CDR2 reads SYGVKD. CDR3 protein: CAISGHRGGETQYF.

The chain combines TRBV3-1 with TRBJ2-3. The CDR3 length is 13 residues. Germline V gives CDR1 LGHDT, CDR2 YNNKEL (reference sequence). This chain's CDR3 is CASSPRDADTQYF.

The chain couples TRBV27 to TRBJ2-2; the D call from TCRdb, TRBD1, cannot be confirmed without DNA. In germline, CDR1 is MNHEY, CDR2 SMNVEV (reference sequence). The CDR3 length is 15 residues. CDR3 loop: CASSPGTGWTGELFF.

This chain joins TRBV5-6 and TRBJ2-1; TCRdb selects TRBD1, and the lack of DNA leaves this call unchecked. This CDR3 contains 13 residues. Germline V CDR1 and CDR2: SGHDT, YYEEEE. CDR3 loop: CASSFRPGGRPFF. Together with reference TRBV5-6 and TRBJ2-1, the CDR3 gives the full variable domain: DAGVTQSPTHLIKTRGQQVTLRCSPKSGHDTVSWYQQALGQGPQFIFQYYEEEERQRGNFPDRFSGHQFPNYSSELNVNALLLGDSALYLCASSFRPGGRPFFGPGTRLTVL.

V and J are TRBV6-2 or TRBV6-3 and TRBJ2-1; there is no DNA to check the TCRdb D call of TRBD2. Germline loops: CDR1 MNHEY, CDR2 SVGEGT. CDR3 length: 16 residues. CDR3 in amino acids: CASRSSGLAGMNEQFF.

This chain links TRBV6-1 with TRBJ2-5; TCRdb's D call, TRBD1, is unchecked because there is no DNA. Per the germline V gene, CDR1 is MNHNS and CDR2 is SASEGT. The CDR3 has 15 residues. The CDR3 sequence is CASRVLGPPQETQYF.

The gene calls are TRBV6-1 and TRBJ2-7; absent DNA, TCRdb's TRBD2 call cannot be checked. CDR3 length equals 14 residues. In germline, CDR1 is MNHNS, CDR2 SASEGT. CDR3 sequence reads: CATQLAGVIYEQYF.

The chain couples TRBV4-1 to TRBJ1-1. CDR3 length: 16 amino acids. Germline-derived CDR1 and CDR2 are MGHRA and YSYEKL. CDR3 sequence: CASSQVSGRLETEAFF.

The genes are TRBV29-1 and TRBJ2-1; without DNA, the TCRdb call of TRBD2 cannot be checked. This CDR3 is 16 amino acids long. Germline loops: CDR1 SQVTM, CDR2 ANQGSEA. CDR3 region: CSVEFSHGTGYNEQFF.

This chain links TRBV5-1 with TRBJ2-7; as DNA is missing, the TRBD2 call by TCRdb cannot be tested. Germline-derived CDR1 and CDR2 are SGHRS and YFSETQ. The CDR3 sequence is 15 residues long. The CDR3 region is CASSSTGLAGYEQYF.

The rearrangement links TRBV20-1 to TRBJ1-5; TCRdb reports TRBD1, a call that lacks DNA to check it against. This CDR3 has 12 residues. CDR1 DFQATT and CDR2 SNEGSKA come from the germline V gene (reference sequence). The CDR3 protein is CSAYRGVEPQHF.

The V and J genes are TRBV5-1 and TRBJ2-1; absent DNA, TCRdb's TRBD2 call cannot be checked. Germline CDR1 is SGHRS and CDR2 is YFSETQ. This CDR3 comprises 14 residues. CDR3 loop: CASSLLAGGYEQFF.

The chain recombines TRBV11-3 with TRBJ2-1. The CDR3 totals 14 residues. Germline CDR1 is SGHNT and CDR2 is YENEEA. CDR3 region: CASSLGLDYNEQFF.

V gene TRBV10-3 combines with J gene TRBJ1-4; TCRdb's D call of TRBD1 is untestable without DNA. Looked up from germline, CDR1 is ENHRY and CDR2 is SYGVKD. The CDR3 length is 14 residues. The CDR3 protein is CAISRQGDNEKLFF.

CDR3 region: CASSIPGTRGHEQYF. The chain uses TRBV11-3 and TRBJ2-7; the TCRdb D gene call, TRBD2, has no DNA to confirm it. Germline V gene lookup returns CDR1 SGHNT and CDR2 YENEEA. The CDR3 totals 15 residues.

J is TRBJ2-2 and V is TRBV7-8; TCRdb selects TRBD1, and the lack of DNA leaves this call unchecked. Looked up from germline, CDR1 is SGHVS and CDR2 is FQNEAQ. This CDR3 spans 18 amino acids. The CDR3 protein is CASSWGTAKAANTGELFF.